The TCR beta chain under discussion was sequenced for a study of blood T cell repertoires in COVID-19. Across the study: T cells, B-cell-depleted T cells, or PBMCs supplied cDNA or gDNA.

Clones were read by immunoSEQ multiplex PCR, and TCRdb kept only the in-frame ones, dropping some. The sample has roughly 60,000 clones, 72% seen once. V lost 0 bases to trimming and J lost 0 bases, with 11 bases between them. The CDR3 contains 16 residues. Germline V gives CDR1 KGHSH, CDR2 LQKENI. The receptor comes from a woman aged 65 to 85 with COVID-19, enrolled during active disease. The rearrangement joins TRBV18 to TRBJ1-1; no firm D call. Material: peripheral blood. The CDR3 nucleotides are TGTGCCAGCTCACCACCGTGGGCGGGCATGAACACTGAAGCTTTCTTT. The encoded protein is CASSPPWAGMNTEAFF.